This T cell receptor (beta chain) was identified in a study of OX40 agonist ivuxolimab in advanced cancers. Study as a whole: Patients were infused with ivuxolimab every 2 weeks at 0.01 to 10 mg/kg.

Points on this clone: The antigen is not known.

The length of the CDR3 is 16 residues. After removal of 6 bases from V and 6 bases from J, the junction contained 9 bases not matched to a gene. From germline, CDR1 is WNHNN and CDR2 SYGVQD (reference sequence). The study's findings and limits: Researchers did not determine the expanded peripheral T cells' antigen specificity. Within 6 weeks, CD4+ and CD8+ blood T cells expanded clonally at 0.1 to 3.0 mg/kg. There were also nonresponders showing low normalized T-cell clonal expansion.

TCRdb's table, derived via immunoSEQ multiplex PCR, lists solely in-frame clones and lacks some. The sample lists 35,000 to 50,000 clones, around 86% occurring once. The rearrangement links TRBV10-1 to TRBJ2-2; 11 bases map to TRBD1. The specimen was CD4+ or CD8+ T cells sorted from blood, collected in a trial of the OX40 agonist ivuxolimab. The receptor comes from an adult with an advanced solid tumor such as melanoma, head and neck, liver or kidney cancer. The CDR3 DNA reads as TGCGCCAGCAGGGGGGGGACAGGGGGATCTCCCGGGGAGCTGTTTTTT. Protein product: CASRGGTGGSPGELFF.